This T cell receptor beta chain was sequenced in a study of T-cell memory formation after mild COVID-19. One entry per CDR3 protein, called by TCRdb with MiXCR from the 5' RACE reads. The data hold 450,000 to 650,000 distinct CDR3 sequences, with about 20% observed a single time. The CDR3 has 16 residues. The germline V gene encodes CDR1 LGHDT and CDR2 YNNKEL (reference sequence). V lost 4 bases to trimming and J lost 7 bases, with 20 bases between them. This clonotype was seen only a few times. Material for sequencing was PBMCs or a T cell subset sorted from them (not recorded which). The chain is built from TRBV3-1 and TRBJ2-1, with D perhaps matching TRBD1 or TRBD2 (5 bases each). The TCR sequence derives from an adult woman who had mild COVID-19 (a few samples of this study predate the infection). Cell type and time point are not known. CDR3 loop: CASSPSTRSWGNEQFF. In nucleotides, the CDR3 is TGTGCCAGCAGCCCGTCGACTCGTTCGTGGGGGAATGAGCAGTTCTTC.